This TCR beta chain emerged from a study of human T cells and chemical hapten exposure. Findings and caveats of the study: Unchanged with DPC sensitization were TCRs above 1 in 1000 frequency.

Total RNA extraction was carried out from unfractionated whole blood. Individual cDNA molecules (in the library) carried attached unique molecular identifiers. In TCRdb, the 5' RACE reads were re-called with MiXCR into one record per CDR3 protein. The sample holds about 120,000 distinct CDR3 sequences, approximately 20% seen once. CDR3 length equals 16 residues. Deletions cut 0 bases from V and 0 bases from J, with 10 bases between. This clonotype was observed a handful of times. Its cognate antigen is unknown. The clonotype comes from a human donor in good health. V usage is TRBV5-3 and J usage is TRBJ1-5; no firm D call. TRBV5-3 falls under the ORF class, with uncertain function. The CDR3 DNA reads TGTGCCAGAAGCTTGGAGAGAGAGAATAGCAATCAGCCCCAGCATTTT. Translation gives CARSLERENSNQPQHF.